This T cell receptor beta chain is drawn from a study of beta chain features in type 1 diabetes. Study-level information: The study examined roughly 110,000,000 sorted cells across all samples. Findings and limits, study-wide: Within each of all four CD4+ subsets, Type 1 diabetes patients had TCRB CDR3s that were moderately but significantly shorter. HLA influence on TCRB rearrangement stayed unresolved here.

Turning to this clone: Its antigen remains unknown.

Expressed TCRB transcripts got sequenced, as all isolated RNA was reverse transcribed. TCRdb keeps only in-frame clones here, not all; method: immunoSEQ multiplex PCR. The data hold around 600,000 clones, with roughly an eighth observed a single time. CDR1 SEHNR and CDR2 FQNEAQ come from the germline V gene (reference sequence). V dropped 3 bases and J dropped 4; count of bases not matched to a gene: 2. The CDR3 extends over 13 amino acids. Sequenced material: naive CD4+ T cells from blood. This rearrangement joins TRBV7-9 to TRBJ1-2, with 7 bases that match TRBD1. This receptor was identified in a man younger than 40 with type 1 diabetes. The DNA for the CDR3 is TGTGCCAGCAGCTTGGGGGACAGCTATGGCTACACCTTC. Translating it yields CASSLGDSYGYTF.